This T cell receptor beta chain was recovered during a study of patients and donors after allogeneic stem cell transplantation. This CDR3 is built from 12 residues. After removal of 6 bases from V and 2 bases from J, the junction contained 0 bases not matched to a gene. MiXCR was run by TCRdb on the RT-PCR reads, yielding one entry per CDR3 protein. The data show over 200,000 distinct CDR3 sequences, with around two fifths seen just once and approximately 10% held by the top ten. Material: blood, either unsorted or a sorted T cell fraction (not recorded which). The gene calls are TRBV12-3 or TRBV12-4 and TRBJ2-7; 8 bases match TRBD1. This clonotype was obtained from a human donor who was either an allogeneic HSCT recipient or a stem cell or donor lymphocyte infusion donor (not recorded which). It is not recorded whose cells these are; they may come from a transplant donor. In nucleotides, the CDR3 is TGTGCCAGCAGGACAGGGGCCTACGAGCAGTACTTC. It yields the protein CASRTGAYEQYF.